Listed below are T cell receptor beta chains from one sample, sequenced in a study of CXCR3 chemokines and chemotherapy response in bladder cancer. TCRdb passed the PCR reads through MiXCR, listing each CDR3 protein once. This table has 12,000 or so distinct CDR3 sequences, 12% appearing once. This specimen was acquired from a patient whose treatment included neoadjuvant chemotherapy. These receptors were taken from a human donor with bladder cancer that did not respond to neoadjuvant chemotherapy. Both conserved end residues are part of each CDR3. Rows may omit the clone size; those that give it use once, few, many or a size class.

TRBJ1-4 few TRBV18 CASSPPQPTNEKLFF
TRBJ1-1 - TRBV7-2 CASSRQVNTEAFF
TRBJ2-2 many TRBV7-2 CASSFWKGHRLTGELFF
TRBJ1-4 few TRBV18 CASSPQGRDEKLFF
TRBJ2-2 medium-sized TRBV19 CASSIGWGAGNTGELFF
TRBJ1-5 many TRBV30 CAWSGAQVTRNQPQHF
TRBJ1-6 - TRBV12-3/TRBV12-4 CASSFGVSNSPLHF
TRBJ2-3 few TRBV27 CASSLWSSGGRQYF
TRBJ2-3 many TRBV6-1 CASSEAGIAADTQYF
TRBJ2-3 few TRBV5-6 CASSLKADFITDTQYF
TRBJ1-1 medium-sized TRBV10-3 CAISESQGGVRTEAFF
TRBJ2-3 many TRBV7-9 CASSPRGRADTQYF
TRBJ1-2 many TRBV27 CASSPNPGYGYTF
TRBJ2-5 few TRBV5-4 CASSLAASPRGETQYF
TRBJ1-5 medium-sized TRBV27 CASSLKEYQPQHF
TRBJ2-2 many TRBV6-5 CASSRGGYSGELFF
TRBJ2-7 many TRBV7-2 CASSPVGGPPYEQYF
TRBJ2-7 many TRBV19 CASSQGGTQTYEQYF